The rows below give T cell receptor beta chains drawn from one sample of a study of graft-versus-host responses after intestinal transplantation. Method: immunoSEQ multiplex PCR; TCRdb's copy keeps in-frame clones and lacks some. The data show tens of thousands of clones, around nine tenths seen once. Sequences were derived from PBMCs, sampled around 120 days after intestinal transplantation. All receptors derive from a human patient who received an intestinal transplant, so some T cells may come from the graft donor. Each CDR3 is given with its conserved first and last residue. Fields, in order: J gene, V gene, CDR3 protein.

>TRBJ1-2|TRBV28
CATLTFAGNYGYTF
>TRBJ2-7|TRBV6-1
CASSVKIGTGFIYEQYF
>TRBJ1-2|TRBV5-6
CASLFTGQTYGYTF
>TRBJ2-6|TRBV11-2
CASSRGTGAGANVLTF
>TRBJ2-5|TRBV18
CASSLRQGKETQYF
>TRBJ2-1|TRBV7-9
CASSSQRGLAGVNEQFF
>TRBJ2-6|TRBV19
CASSRGGSSGANVLTF
>TRBJ1-1|TRBV4-2
CASSQVLTTQGQNTEAFF
>TRBJ2-1|TRBV7-8
CASSLRAAGADNEQFF
>TRBJ2-7|TRBV19
CASRRTGGTYEQYF
>TRBJ2-7|TRBV4-1
CASSQEWLAFSYEQYF
>TRBJ1-2|TRBV7-9
CASSLLAGQSYGYTF
>TRBJ1-2|TRBV6-5
CASSYSVPGKLYGYTF
>TRBJ2-2|TRBV19
CASREAGETGELFF
>TRBJ2-2|TRBV25-1
CANPGGILTGELFF
>TRBJ1-5|TRBV6-6
CASSYRPEGNQPQHF
>TRBJ1-5|TRBV30
CAWSVWGEQPQHF
>TRBJ2-1|TRBV30
CAWSVGGEQFF
>TRBJ2-7|TRBV19
CASSDGGEQYF
>TRBJ1-1|TRBV2
CASIIGQPGDTEAFF
>TRBJ2-2|TRBV5-1
CASSPGTSGGELFF
>TRBJ2-2|TRBV19
CASSLGTTNTGELFF
>TRBJ2-7|TRBV28
CASSLVAGGPYEQYF
>TRBJ1-3|TRBV4-1
CASSQLLGPGNTIYF
>TRBJ2-5|TRBV18
CASSILGFMGQETQYF
>TRBJ1-3|TRBV5-1
CASSDAGLNSGNTIYF
>TRBJ1-5|TRBV7-2
CASSLMGDPRVNQPQHF
>TRBJ2-1|TRBV10-3
CAISETERGGNEQFF
>TRBJ2-7|TRBV19
CASSIFERGGSYEQYF
>TRBJ2-2|TRBV10-3
CAISDSGLNTGELFF
>TRBJ2-7|TRBV4-1
CASSHWGQDPYYEQYF
>TRBJ2-7|TRBV28
CASSLGPGDEQYF
>TRBJ2-2|TRBV11-2
CASSLVYGTSGRDGGELFF
>TRBJ2-3|TRBV7-3
CASSHGETSSQYF
>TRBJ2-7|TRBV6-1
CASSVYLLGSSYEQYF
>TRBJ2-7|TRBV2
CASSGTSGGPEQYF
>TRBJ1-1|TRBV6-5
CASRPTGAGGTEAFF
>TRBJ1-2|TRBV7-9
CASSFYLGQGRKYTF
>TRBJ2-5|TRBV18
CASSPQETQYF
>TRBJ2-3|TRBV7-8
CASSLTSGTDTQYF
>TRBJ2-3|TRBV11-2
CASSLALGADTQYF
>TRBJ2-7|TRBV2
CASREQGDEQYF
>TRBJ2-1|TRBV5-1
CASSLVLALGDEQFF
>TRBJ2-1|TRBV27
CASRQGAWFF
>TRBJ1-2|TRBV2
CASSEGGRGFYGYTF
>TRBJ2-1|TRBV2
CASSGVAGAHNEQFF
>TRBJ1-4|TRBV7-9
CASSSPGQGFTNEKLFF
>TRBJ2-4|TRBV6-5
CASSSGTGEGGIQYF
>TRBJ2-1|TRBV4-1
CASSLLPRDEQFF
>TRBJ2-1|TRBV10-1
CASSVLPINEQFF